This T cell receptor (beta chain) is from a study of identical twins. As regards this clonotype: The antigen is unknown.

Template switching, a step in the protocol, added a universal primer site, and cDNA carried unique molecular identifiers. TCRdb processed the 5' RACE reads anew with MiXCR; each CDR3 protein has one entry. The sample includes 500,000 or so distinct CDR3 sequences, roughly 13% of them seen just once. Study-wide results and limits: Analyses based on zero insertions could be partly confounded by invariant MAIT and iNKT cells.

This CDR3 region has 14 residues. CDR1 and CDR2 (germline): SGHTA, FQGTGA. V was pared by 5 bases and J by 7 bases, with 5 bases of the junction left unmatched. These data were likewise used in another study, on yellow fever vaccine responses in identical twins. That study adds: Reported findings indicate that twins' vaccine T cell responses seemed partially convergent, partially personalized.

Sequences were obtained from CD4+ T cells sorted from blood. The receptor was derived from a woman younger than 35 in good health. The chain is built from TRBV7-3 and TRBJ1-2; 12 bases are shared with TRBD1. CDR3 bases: TGTGCCAGCAGCCCGGGACAGGGGGCCTTTGGCTACACCTTC. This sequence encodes CASSPGQGAFGYTF. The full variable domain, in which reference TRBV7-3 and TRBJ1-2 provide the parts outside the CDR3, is GAGVSQTPSNKVTEKGKYVELRCDPISGHTALYWYRQSLGQGPEFLIYFQGTGAADDSGLPNDRFFAVRPEGSVSTLKIQRTERGDSAVYLCASSPGQGAFGYTFGSGTRLTVV.